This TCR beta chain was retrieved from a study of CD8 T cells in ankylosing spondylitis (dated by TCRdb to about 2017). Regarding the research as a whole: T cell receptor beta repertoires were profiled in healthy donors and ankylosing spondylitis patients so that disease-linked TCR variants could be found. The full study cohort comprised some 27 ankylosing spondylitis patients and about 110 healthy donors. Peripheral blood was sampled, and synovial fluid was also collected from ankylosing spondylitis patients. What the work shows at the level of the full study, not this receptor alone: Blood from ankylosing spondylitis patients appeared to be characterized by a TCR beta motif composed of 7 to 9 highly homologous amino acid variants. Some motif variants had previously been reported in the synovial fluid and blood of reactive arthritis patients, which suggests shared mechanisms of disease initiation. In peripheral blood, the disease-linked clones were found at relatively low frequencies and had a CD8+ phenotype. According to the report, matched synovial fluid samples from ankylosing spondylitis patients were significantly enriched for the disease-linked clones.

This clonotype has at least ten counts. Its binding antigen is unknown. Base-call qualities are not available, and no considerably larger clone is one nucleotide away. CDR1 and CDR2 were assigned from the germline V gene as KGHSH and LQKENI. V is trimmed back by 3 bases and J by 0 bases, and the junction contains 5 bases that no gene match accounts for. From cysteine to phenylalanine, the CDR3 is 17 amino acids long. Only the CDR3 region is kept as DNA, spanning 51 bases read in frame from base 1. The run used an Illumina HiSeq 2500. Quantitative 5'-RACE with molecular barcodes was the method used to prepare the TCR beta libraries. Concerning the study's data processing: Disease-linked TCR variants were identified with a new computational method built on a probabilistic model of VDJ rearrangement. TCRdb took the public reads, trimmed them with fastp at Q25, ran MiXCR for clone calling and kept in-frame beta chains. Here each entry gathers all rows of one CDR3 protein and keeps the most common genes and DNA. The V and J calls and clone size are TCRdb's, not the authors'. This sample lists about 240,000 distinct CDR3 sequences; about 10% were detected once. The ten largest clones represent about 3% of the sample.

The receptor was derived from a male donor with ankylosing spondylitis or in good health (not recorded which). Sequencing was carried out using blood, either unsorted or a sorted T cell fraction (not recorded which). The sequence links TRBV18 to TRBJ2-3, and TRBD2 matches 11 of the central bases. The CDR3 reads CASSPLAGGTSTDTQYF. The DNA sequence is TGTGCCAGCTCACCTCTAGCGGGAGGAACTAGCACAGATACGCAGTATTTT.